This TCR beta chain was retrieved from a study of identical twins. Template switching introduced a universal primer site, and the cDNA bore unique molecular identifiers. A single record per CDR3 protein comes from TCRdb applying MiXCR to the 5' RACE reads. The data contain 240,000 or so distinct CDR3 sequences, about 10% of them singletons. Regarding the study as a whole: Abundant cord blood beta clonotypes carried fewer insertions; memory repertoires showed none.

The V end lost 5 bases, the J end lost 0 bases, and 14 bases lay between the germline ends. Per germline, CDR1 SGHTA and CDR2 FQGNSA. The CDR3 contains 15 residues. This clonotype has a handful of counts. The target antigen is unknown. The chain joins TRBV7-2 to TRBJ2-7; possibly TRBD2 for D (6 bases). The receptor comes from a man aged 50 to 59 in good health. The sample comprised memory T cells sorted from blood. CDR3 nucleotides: TGTGCCAGCAGCCCAATTCCGGGGGTCTCCTACGAGCAGTACTTC. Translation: CASSPIPGVSYEQYF.